One and the same sample provided the 10 T cell receptor beta chains below, sequenced in a study of T cell responses to AZD1222 COVID-19 vaccine (dated by TCRdb to 2020 to 2023). The time point tag for this specimen amounts to: about 28 days (+/-7) after the second vaccine dose. Library generation was performed with the immunoSEQ multiplex PCR assay. The table comes from immuneACCESS by way of TCRdb, which keeps in-frame sequences with V and J called. Part of the clones is missing from these tables; in studies checked, under half for an unresolved V gene and the rest for unknown reasons. The sample contains 70,000 to 80,000 clones, less than 85% of them found a single time. 40% to 55% of the sample is in the top ten clones. Specimen: peripheral blood, collected 28 days after the second AZD1222 dose. The origin of the receptors is an adult who received the AZD1222 COVID-19 vaccine.

The chain has TRBV4-3 and TRBJ2-3; D not certain. The CDR3 consists of 13 residues. CDR1 is LGHNA, CDR2 YSLEER, per germline. Between the trimmed V and J ends, which lost 1 base and 4 bases, there was a span of 6 bases. Here the CDR3 reads CASSQGRPDTQYF. CDR3 DNA sequence: TGCGCCAGCAGCCAAGGGCGGCCAGATACGCAGTATTTT.

The chain combines TRBV9 with TRBJ1-1; D possibly corresponds to TRBD1 (6 bases). The CDR3 has 16 amino acids. V was shortened by 3 bases and J by 2 bases, with 17 bases between the two germline ends. Germline V gives CDR1 SGDLS, CDR2 YYNGEE. Written as DNA, the CDR3 is TGTGCCAGCAGCGCAGCATCGACAGGAATCAACACTGAAGCTTTCTTT. Translation gives CASSAASTGINTEAFF. The full variable domain, with the rest looked up from reference TRBV9 and TRBJ1-1, is DSGVTQTPKHLITATGQRVTLRCSPRSGDLSVYWYQQSLDQGLQFLIQYYNGEERAKGNILERFSAQQFPDLHSELNLSSLELGDSALYFCASSAASTGINTEAFFGQGTRLTVV.

This chain connects TRBV25-1 to TRBJ1-6; TRBD1 matches at 8 bases. The CDR3 is 16 amino acids. Germline V gene sequence: CDR1 MGHDK, CDR2 SYGVNS. V lost 3 bases, J lost 7 bases, and 8 bases stayed unmatched. As DNA, the CDR3 is TGTGCCAGCAGTGAGCGACAGGGGTTTGACAATTCACCCCTCCACTTT. Translation: CASSERQGFDNSPLHF.

This clone was seen only a few times. The chain is built from TRBV2 and TRBJ2-5, with a possible D match to TRBD2 (6 bases). The CDR3 sequence is 14 residues long. Germline CDR1 reads SNHLY; CDR2 reads FYNNEI. Trimming shortened V by 4 bases and J by 2 bases, and 11 bases separated the two germline ends. The CDR3 coding sequence is TGTGCCAGCAGTGTGGGAGGCGGACAAGAGACCCAGTACTTC. Translated, it gives CASSVGGGQETQYF.

The chain recombines TRBV28 with TRBJ1-1; the match to TRBD1 covers 7 bases. Germline-derived CDR1 and CDR2 are MDHEN and SYDVKM. The CDR3 spans 12 residues. V was clipped by 7 bases and J by 7 bases; unmatched bases: 6. CDR3: CASKTGPYEAFF. DNA of the CDR3: TGTGCCAGCAAGACAGGGCCTTATGAAGCTTTCTTT.

This CDR3 is CASSERREIQYF. The CDR3 nucleotides are TGTGCCAGCAGTGAGCGGCGAGAAATCCAGTACTTC. The chain is built from TRBV25-1 and TRBJ2-7; D not resolved. This CDR3 contains 12 residues. The ends were cut back, 3 bases at V and 10 bases at J, with 13 bases in the middle. Germline loops: CDR1 MGHDK, CDR2 SYGVNS.

This chain joins TRBV2 and TRBJ2-1, with 12 positions matching TRBD2. V gave up 5 bases and J gave up 7 bases; unmatched junction bases: 6. Germline V lookup: CDR1 SNHLY, CDR2 FYNNEI. This CDR3 has 15 residues. DNA for the CDR3: TGTGCCAGCAGTCCGAGACTAGCGGGAGCGAATGAGCAGTTCTTC. This codes for CASSPRLAGANEQFF.

This clone was detected a few times. The chain joins TRBV18 to TRBJ2-1; the D is unclear. The CDR3 contains 15 residues. Germline V gene lookup returns CDR1 KGHSH and CDR2 LQKENI. V lost 6 bases to trimming and J lost 3 bases, with 15 bases between them. The CDR3 is CASSVLGDFYNEQFF. CDR3 nucleotides: TGTGCCAGCTCGGTCCTTGGGGATTTCTACAATGAGCAGTTCTTC.

The chain combines TRBV3-1 (or the pseudogene TRBV3-2) with TRBJ1-3; maybe TRBD1 (5 bases). The germline V gene has CDR1 LGHDT and CDR2 YNNKEL (reference sequence). Trimming pared 5 bases from V and 0 bases from J, leaving 14 bases between. The CDR3 loop spans 16 amino acids. CDR3 coding DNA: TGTGCCAGCAGCTCCCTCGACAGAGGCTCTGGAAACACCATATATTTT. It yields the protein CASSSLDRGSGNTIYF.

The V call is TRBV7-2, the J call TRBJ2-1; D is uncertain. The CDR3 has 16 residues. The germline V gene has CDR1 SGHTA and CDR2 FQGNSA. Trimming removed 3 bases from V and 10 bases from J, with 22 bases in between. CDR3 DNA sequence: TGTGCCAGCAGCTTCGAACCCCTTGAATCGGACGACGAGCAGTTCTTC. Amino acid sequence: CASSFEPLESDDEQFF.